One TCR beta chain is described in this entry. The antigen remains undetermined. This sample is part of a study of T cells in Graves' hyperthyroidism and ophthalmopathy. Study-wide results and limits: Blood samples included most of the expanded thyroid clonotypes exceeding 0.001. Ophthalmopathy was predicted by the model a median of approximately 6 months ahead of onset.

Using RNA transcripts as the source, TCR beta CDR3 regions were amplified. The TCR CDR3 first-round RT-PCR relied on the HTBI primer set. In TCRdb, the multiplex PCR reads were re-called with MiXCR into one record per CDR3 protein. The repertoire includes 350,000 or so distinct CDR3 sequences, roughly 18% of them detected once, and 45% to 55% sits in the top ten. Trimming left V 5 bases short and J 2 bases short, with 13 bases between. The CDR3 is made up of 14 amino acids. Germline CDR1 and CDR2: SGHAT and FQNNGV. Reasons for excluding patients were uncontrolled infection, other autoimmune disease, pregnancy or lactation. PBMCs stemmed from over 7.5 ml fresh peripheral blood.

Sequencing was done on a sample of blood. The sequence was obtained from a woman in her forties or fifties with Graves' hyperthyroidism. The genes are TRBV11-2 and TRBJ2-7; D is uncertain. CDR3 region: CASSQDDQTYEQYF. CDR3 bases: TGTGCCAGCAGCCAAGATGATCAGACCTACGAGCAGTACTTC.